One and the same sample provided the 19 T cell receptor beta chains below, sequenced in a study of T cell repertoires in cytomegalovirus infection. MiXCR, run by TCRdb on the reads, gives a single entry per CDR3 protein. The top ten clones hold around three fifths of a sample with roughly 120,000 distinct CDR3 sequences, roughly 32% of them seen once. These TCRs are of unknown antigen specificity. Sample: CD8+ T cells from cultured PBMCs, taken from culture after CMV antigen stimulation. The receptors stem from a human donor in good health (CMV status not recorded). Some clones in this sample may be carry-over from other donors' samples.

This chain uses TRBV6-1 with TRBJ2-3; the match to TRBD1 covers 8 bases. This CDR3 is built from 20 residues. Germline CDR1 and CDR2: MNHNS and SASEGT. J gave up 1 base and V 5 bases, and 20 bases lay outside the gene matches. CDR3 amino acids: CASSPYITGTGFRGTDTQYF. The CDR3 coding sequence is TGTGCCAGCAGTCCGTATATAACAGGGACAGGCTTTAGGGGCACAGATACGCAGTATTTT.

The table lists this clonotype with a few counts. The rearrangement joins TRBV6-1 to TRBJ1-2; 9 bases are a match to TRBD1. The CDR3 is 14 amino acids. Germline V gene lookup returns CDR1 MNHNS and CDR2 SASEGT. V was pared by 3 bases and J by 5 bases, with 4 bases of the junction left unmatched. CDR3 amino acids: CASSDTDRGYGYTF. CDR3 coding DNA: TGTGCCAGCAGTGACACGGACAGGGGATATGGCTACACCTTC.

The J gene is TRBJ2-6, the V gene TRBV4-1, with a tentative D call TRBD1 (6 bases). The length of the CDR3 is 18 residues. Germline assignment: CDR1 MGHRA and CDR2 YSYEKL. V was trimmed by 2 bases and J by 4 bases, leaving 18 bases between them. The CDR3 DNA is TGCGCCAGCAGCCAACCCGGGACCTCGACAGGCGGGGCCAACGTCCTGACTTTC. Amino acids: CASSQPGTSTGGANVLTF.

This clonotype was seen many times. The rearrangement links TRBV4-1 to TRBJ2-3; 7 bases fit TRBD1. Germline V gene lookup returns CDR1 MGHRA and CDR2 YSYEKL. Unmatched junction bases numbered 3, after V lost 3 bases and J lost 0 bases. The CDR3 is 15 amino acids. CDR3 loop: CASSQQQGSTDTQYF. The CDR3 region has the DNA TGCGCCAGCAGCCAGCAACAGGGGAGCACAGATACGCAGTATTTT.

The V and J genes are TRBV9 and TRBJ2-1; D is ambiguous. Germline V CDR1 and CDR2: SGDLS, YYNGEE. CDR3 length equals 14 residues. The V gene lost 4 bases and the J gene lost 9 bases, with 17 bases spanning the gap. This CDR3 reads CASSPPRKSGEQFF. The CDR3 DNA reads TGTGCCAGCAGCCCTCCTCGAAAATCTGGTGAGCAGTTCTTC.

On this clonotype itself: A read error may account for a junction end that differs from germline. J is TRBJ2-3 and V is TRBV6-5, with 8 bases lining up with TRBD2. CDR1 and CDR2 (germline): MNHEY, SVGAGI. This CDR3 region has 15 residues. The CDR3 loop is CSSSPSSGLTDTQYF. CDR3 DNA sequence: TGTTCCAGCAGTCCTTCTAGCGGGTTGACAGATACGCAGTATTTT.

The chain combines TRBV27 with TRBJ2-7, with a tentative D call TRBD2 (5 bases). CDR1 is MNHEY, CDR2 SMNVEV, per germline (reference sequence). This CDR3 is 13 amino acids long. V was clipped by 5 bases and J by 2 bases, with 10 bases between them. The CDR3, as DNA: TGTGCCAGCAGTCTAACAGCGGCCTACGAGCAGTACTTC. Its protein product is CASSLTAAYEQYF.

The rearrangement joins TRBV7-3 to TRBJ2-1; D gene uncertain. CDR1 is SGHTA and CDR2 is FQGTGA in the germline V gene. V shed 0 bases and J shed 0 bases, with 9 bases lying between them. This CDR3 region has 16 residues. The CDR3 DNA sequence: TGTGCCAGCAGCTTAACTGCGGATAGCTCCTACAATGAGCAGTTCTTC. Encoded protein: CASSLTADSSYNEQFF.

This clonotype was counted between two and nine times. This chain's CDR3 is CASSYRIATDTQYF. The CDR3 DNA reads as TGTGCCAGCAGTTATCGAATCGCCACAGATACGCAGTATTTT. The chain has TRBV12-3 or TRBV12-4 and TRBJ2-3, with D unclear. The CDR3 is 14 amino acids. With 4 bases removed from V and 2 bases from J, the gap between germline ends came to 10 bases.

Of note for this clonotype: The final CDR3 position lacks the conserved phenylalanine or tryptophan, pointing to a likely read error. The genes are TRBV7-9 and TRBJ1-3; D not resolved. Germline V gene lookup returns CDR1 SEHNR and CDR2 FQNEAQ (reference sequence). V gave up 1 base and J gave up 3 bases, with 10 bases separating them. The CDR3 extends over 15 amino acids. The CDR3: CASSLVRFDGNTIYY. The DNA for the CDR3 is TGTGCCAGCAGCTTAGTACGGTTCGATGGAAACACCATATATTAT.

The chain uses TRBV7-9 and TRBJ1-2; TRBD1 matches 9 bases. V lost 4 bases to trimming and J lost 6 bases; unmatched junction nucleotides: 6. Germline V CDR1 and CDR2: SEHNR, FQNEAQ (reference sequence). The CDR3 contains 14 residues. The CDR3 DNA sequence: TGTGCCAGCAGCTCGGACAGGGGAGGACATGGCTACACCTTC. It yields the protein CASSSDRGGHGYTF.

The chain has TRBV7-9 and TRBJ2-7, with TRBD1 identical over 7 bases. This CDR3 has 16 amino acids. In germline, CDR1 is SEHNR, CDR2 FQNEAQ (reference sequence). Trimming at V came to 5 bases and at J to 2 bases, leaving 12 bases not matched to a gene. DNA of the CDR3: TGTGCCAGCAGCGAGACAGGGATCGAGGGGACCTACGAGCAGTACTTC. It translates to CASSETGIEGTYEQYF.

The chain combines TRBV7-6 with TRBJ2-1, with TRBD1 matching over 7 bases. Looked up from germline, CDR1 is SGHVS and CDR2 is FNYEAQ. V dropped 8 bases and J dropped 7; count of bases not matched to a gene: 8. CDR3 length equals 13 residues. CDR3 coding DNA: TGTGCCAGCCGTGACAGGGCCGAAAATGAGCAGTTCTTC. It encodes CASRDRAENEQFF.

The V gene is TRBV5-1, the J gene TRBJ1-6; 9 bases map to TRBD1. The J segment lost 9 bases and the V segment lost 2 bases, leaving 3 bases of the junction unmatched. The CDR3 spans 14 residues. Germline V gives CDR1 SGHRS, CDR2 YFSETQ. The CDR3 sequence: CASSLGQGSSPLHF. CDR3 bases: TGCGCCAGCAGCTTAGGACAGGGGAGTTCACCCCTCCACTTT.

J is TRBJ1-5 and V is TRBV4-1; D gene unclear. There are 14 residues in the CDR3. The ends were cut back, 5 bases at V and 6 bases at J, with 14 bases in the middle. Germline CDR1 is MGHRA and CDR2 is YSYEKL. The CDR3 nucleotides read TGCGCCAGCAGCACCGGAGGGCGAGTTCAGCCCCAGCATTTT. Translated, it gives CASSTGGRVQPQHF.

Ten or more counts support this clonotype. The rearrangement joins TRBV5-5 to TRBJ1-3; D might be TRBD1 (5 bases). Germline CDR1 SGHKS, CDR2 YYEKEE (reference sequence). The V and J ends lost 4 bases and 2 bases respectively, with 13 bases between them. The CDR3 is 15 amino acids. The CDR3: CASSRDRSPGNTIYF. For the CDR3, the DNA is TGTGCCAGCAGCCGCGACAGATCTCCTGGAAACACCATATATTTT.

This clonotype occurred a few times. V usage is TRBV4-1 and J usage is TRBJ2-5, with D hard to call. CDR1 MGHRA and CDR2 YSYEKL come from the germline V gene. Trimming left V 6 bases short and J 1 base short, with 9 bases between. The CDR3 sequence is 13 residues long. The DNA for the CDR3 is TGCGCCAGCAGTTTTGGAAGCCAAGAGACCCAGTACTTC. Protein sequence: CASSFGSQETQYF.

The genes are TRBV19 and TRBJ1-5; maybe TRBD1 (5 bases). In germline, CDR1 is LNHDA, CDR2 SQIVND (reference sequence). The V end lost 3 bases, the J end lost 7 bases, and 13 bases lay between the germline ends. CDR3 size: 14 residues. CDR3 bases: TGTGCCAGTAGTATCTGGGGGTTGGCCCAGCCCCAGCATTTT. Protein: CASSIWGLAQPQHF.

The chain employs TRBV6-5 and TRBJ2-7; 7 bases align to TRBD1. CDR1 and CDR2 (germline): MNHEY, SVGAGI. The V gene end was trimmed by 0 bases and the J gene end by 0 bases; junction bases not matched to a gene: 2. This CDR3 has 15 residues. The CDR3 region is CASSYSGQSSYEQYF. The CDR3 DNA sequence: TGTGCCAGCAGTTACTCGGGACAGTCCTCCTACGAGCAGTACTTC.